This T cell receptor (beta chain) was identified during a study of beta chain features in type 1 diabetes. Regarding this clone: Antigen: not known.

Populations obtained by sorting all exceeded 95% purity. The ends lost 1 base at V and 6 bases at J; junction bases unmatched: 7. Germline V gene sequence: CDR1 PRHDT, CDR2 FYEKMQ (reference sequence). This CDR3 spans 16 amino acids. All of the isolated RNA was reverse transcribed, so expressed TCRB transcripts were sequenced. About 3.57 million reads, on average, came from each naive, central memory and regulatory T cell sample. TCRdb keeps only in-frame clones here, not all; method: immunoSEQ multiplex PCR. The sample lists about 160,000 clones, approximately 8.8% occurring once. Whole-study results and caveats: High TCR expression in some cells could lead to their over-representation in cDNA sequencing. Shorter TCRB CDR3s, moderately but significantly so, marked every one of the four CD4+ subsets in Type 1 diabetes patients. Junctions at VDJ sites from type 1 diabetes patients had fewer insertions and more deletions.

Sequences were obtained from central memory CD4+ T cells from blood. This chain links TRBV13 with TRBJ2-3; 10 nucleotides agree with TRBD1. The receptor was derived from a woman aged 25 to 45 with type 1 diabetes. This chain's CDR3 is CASSLVGDRGVDTQYF. CDR3 coding DNA: TGTGCCAGCAGCTTAGTTGGGGACAGGGGAGTGGATACGCAGTATTTT.